This T cell receptor beta chain is drawn from a study of blood T cell repertoires in COVID-19. Germline-derived CDR1 and CDR2 are MNHEY and SVGEGT. The CDR3 has 18 amino acids. The V segment lost 4 bases and the J segment 3 bases; nucleotides outside the gene matches: 10. Seattle patients were enrolled during active infection and followed longitudinally. Under the authors' procedure: How many nucleated cells were present was estimated from reference gene primer amplification. The method was immunoSEQ multiplex PCR; TCRdb's version includes in-frame clones alone and lacks a portion of them. That table supplies the V and J calls and clone size; D and trimming were determined from the DNA. The sample has 230,000 or so clones, 81% seen once.

The clonotype was recovered from a woman older than 75 with COVID-19, enrolled during active disease. J is TRBJ2-5 and V is TRBV6-2 or TRBV6-3, with TRBD2 identical over 14 bases. The sequenced sample was peripheral blood. CDR3 sequence (DNA): TGTGCCAGCAGTTCCCGACTAGCGGGAGGGCCTAGAAAAGAGACCCAGTACTTC. As protein: CASSSRLAGGPRKETQYF.